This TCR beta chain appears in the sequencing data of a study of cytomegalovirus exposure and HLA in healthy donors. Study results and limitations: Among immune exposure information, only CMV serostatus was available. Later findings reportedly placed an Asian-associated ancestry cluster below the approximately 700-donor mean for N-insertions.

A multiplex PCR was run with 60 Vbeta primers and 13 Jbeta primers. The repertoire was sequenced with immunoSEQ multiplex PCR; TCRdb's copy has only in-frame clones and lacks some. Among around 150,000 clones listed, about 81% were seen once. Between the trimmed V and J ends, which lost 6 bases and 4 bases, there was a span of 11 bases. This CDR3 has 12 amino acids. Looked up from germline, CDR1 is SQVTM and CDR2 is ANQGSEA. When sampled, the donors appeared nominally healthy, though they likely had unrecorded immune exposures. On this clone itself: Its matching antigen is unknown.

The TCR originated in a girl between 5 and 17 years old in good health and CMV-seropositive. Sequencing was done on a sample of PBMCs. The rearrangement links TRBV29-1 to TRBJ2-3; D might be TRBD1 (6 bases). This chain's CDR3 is CSVARGSDTQYF. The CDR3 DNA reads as TGCAGCGTAGCCAGGGGTTCAGATACGCAGTATTTT.